This passage covers 8 T cell receptor beta chains from one sample sequenced in a study of T cells in Graves' hyperthyroidism and ophthalmopathy. Template material for amplifying TCR beta CDR3 regions consisted of RNA transcripts. TCR CDR3 regions were first amplified by RT-PCR with HTBI primers. TCRdb processed the multiplex PCR reads anew with MiXCR; each CDR3 protein has one entry. The sample comprises a few hundred thousand distinct CDR3 sequences, approximately 13% of which are singletons, and around 9.2% rests with the top ten. Source material: blood. The receptor set was obtained from a woman under 30 with Graves' hyperthyroidism.

The rearrangement uses TRBV6-2 or TRBV6-3 and TRBJ2-1; 9 bases fit TRBD2. The CDR3 covers 14 residues. J was trimmed by 5 bases and V by 5 bases; bases with no gene match: 4. Per the germline V gene, CDR1 is MNHEY and CDR2 is SVGEGT. The DNA for the CDR3 is TGTGCCAGCAGTCGCAGACTAGCGGACAATGAGCAGTTCTTC. Translating it yields CASSRRLADNEQFF.

V usage is TRBV6-1 and J usage is TRBJ2-2; 12 bases align to TRBD2. Germline values: CDR1 MNHNS, CDR2 SASEGT. The CDR3 runs 14 residues. With V trimmed by 8 bases and J by 6 bases, 4 bases remained unmatched. CDR3 bases: TGTGCCAGCCGGACTAGCGGGGAGTCCGGGGAGCTGTTTTTT. Residues: CASRTSGESGELFF.

This clonotype was observed many times. The chain links TRBV5-1 to TRBJ2-3; 8 positions agree with TRBD1. CDR1 and CDR2 (germline): SGHRS, YFSETQ. This CDR3 has 17 residues. J was trimmed by 9 bases and V by 0 bases; bases with no gene match: 15. DNA for the CDR3: TGCGCCAGCAGCTTGGCCGGGACAGGTGCCTTTAGTATCACGCAGTATTTT. Amino acid sequence: CASSLAGTGAFSITQYF.

This clonotype was observed at least ten times. The chain combines TRBV27 with TRBJ2-7; 10 bases match TRBD2. Germline V CDR1 and CDR2: MNHEY, SMNVEV (reference sequence). The CDR3 extends over 14 amino acids. V shed 3 bases, J shed 3 bases, and the junction held 2 bases outside the gene matches. The CDR3 sequence is CASSLIAGGYEQYF. DNA of the CDR3: TGTGCCAGCAGTTTGATAGCGGGGGGCTACGAGCAGTACTTC.

In this sample, this clonotype turned up many times. CDR3 nucleotide sequence: TGCAGTGCTGGCCAAGGGGTCGAGCAGTACTTC. Translated, it gives CSAGQGVEQYF. The chain has TRBV20-1 and TRBJ2-7; weak D call: TRBD1 (5 bases). Germline-derived CDR1 and CDR2 are DFQATT and SNEGSKA (reference sequence). Trimming left V 5 bases short and J 6 bases short, with 11 bases between. The CDR3 spans 11 residues.

This clonotype was counted at least ten times. The chain recombines TRBV6-1 with TRBJ2-7; TRBD2 matches at 7 bases. The CDR3 sequence is 14 residues long. Germline V gene sequence: CDR1 MNHNS, CDR2 SASEGT. The ends lost 6 bases at V and 7 bases at J; junction bases unmatched: 12. The CDR3 region has the DNA TGTGCCAGCAGCCCGGAGGGAGGGCCATCGGAGCAGTACTTC. Amino acids: CASSPEGGPSEQYF.

The V gene is TRBV19, the J gene TRBJ1-5, with D possibly matching TRBD1 (5 bases). Germline CDR1 LNHDA, CDR2 SQIVND (reference sequence). The CDR3 spans 13 residues. V lost 7 bases and J lost 3, with 10 bases in between. The CDR3 loop is CASNDRVNQPQHF. The CDR3 DNA follows: TGTGCCAGTAACGACAGAGTCAATCAGCCCCAGCATTTT. Variable domain in full (rest from reference TRBV19 and TRBJ1-5): DGGITQSPKYLFRKEGQNVTLSCEQNLNHDAMYWYRQDPGQGLRLIYYSQIVNDFQKGDIAEGYSVSREKKESFPLTVTSAQKNPTAFYLCASNDRVNQPQHFGDGTRLSIL.

V is TRBV6-2 or TRBV6-3 and J is TRBJ1-4; no firm D call. The CDR3 has 12 residues. V was cut by 6 bases and J by 7 bases, with 9 bases left in between. Germline assignment: CDR1 MNHEY and CDR2 SVGEGT. The CDR3 region has the DNA TGTGCCAGCAGCTTGGGAGTTGAAAAACTGTTTTTT. This translates into CASSLGVEKLFF.